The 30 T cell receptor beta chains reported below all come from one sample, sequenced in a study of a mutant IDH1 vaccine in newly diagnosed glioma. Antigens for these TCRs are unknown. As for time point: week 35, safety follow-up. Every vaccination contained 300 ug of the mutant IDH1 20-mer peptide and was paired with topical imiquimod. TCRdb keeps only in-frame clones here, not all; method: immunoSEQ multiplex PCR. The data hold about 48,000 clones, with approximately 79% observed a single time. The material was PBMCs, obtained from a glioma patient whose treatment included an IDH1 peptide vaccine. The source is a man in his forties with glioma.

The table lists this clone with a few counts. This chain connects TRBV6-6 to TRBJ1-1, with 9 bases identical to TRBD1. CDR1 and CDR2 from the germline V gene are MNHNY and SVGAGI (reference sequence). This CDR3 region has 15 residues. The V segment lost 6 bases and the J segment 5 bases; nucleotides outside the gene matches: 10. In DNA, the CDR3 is TGTGCCAGCAGACCGGGACAGGGAGAAGGGACTGAAGCTTTCTTT. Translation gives CASRPGQGEGTEAFF.

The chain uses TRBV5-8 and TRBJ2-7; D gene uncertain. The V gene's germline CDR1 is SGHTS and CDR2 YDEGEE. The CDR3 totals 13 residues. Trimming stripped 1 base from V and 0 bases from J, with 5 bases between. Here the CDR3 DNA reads TGTGCCAGCAGCTTGTCATACTCCTACGAGCAGTACTTC. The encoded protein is CASSLSYSYEQYF.

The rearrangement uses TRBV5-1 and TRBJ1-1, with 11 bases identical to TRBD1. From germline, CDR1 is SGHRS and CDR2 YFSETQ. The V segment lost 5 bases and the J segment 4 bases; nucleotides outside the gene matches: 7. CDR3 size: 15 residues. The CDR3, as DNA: TGCGCCAGCAGGAATACCGGGACAGGGGGCACTGAAGCTTTCTTT. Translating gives CASRNTGTGGTEAFF.

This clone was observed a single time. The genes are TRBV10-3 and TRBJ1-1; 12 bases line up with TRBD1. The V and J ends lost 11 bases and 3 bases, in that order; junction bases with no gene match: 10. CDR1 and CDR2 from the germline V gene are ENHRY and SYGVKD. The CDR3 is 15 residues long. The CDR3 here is CAVSPGQGADTEAFF. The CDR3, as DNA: TGTGCCGTGTCCCCGGGACAGGGGGCGGACACTGAAGCTTTCTTT.

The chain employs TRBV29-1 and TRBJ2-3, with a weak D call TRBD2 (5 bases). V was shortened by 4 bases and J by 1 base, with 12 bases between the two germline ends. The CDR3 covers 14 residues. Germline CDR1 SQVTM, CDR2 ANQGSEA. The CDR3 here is CSVGFRGGTDTQYF. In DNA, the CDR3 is TGCAGCGTTGGATTTCGGGGAGGCACAGATACGCAGTATTTT.

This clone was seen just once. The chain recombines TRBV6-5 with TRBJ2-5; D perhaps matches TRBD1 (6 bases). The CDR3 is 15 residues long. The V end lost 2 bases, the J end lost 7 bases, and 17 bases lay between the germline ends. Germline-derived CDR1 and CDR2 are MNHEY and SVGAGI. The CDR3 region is CASSYGTQIRGTQYF. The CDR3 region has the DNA TGTGCCAGCAGTTACGGGACACAAATCAGGGGGACCCAGTACTTC.

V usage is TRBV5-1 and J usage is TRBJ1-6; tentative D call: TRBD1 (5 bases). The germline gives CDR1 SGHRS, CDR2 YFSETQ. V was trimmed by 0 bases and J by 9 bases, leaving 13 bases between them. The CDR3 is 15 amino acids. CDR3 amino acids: CASSLDLGGSSPLHF. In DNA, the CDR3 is TGCGCCAGCAGCTTGGATTTGGGGGGGAGTTCACCCCTCCACTTT.

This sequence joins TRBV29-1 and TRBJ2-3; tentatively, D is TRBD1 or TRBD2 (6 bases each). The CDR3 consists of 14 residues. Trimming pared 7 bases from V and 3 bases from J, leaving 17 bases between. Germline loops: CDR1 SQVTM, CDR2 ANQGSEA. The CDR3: CSASRGEVTDTQYF. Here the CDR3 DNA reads TGCAGCGCCTCAAGGGGGGAGGTTACAGATACGCAGTATTTT.

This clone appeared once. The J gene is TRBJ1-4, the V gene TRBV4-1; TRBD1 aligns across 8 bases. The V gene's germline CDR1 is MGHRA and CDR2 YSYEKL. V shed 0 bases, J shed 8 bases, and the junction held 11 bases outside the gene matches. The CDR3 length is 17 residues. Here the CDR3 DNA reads TGCGCCAGCAGCCAAGATGAGGCGAGACAGGGGAGAGAAAAACTGTTTTTT. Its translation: CASSQDEARQGREKLFF.

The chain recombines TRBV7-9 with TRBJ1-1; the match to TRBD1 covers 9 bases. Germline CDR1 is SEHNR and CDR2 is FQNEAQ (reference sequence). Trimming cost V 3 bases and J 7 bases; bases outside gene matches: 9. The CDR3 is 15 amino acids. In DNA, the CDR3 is TGTGCCAGCAGCTTCGGATGGACAGGGGCTAGTGAAGCTTTCTTT. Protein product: CASSFGWTGASEAFF.

Written as DNA, the CDR3 is TGTGCCAGTAGTTACAGGGGTCCCACTGAAGCTTTCTTT. Its translation: CASSYRGPTEAFF. The V call is TRBV19, the J call TRBJ1-1; 7 nucleotides agree with TRBD1. CDR1 and CDR2 (germline): LNHDA, SQIVND (reference sequence). CDR3 length equals 13 residues. The V and J ends lost 5 bases and 4 bases, in that order; junction bases with no gene match: 4. Complete variable domain (other parts from reference TRBV19 and TRBJ1-1): DGGITQSPKYLFRKEGQNVTLSCEQNLNHDAMYWYRQDPGQGLRLIYYSQIVNDFQKGDIAEGYSVSREKKESFPLTVTSAQKNPTAFYLCASSYRGPTEAFFGQGTRLTVV.

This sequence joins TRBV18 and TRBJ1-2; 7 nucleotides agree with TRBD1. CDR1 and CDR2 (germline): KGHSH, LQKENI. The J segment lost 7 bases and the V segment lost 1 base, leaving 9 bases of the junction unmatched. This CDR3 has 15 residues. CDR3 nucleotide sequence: TGTGCCAGCTCACCACAATCCGGGGACAGAGGTGGCTACACCTTC. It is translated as CASSPQSGDRGGYTF.

The CDR3 region has the DNA TGCGCCAGCAGTCAATGCAAGCGGGGACCGAACGTCTACGAGCAGTACTTC. Amino acid sequence: CASSQCKRGPNVYEQYF. The gene calls are TRBV23-1 and TRBJ2-7; the match to TRBD2 covers 7 bases. TRBV23-1 is treated as an ORF (open reading frame) with a function not yet certain. Trimming cost V 1 base and J 3 bases; bases outside gene matches: 12. This CDR3 is built from 17 residues.

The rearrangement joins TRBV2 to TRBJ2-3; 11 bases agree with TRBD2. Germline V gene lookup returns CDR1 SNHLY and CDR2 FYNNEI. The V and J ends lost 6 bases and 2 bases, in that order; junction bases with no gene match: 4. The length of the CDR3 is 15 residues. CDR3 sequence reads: CASSPGLADTDTQYF. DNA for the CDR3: TGTGCCAGCAGCCCGGGACTAGCGGACACAGATACGCAGTATTTT.

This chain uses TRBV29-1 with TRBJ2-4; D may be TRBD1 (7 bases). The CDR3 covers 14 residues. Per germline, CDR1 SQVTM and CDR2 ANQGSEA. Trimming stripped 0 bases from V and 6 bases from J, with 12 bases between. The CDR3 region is CSVEDPGGLNIQYF. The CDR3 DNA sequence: TGCAGCGTTGAAGACCCAGGGGGGTTAAACATTCAGTACTTC.

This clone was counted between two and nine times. CDR3 residues: CASSIVGSTDTQYF. The CDR3 nucleotides are TGTGCCAGTAGTATCGTCGGTAGCACAGATACGCAGTATTTT. The chain recombines TRBV19 with TRBJ2-3; no firm D call. From germline, CDR1 is LNHDA and CDR2 SQIVND (reference sequence). The CDR3 runs to 14 residues. Trimming removed 3 bases at V and 0 bases at J, with 7 bases between.

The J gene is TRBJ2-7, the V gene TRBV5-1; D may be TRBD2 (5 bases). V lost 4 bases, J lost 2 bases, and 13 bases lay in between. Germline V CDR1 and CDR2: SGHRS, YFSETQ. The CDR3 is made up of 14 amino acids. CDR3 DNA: TGCGCCAGCAGCCCAAAAGTGGGAGCCTACGAGCAGTACTTC. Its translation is CASSPKVGAYEQYF.

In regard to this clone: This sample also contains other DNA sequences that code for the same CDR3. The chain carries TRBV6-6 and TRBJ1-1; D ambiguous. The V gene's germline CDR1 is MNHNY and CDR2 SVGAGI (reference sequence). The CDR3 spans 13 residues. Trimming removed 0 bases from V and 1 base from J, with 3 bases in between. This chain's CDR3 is CASSYSRNTEAFF. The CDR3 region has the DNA TGTGCCAGCAGTTACTCGCGGAACACTGAAGCTTTCTTT.

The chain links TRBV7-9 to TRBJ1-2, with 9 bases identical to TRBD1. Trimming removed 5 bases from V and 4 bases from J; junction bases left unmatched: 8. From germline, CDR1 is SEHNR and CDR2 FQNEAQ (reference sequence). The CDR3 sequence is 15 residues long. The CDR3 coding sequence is TGTGCCAGCAGCATCCGGGACAGGGCCGGCTATGGCTACACCTTC. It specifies CASSIRDRAGYGYTF. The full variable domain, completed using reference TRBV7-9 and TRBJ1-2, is DTGVSQNPRHKITKRGQNVTFRCDPISEHNRLYWYRQTLGQGPEFLTYFQNEAQLEKSRLLSDRFSAERPKGSFSTLEIQRTEQGDSAMYLCASSIRDRAGYGYTFGSGTRLTVV.

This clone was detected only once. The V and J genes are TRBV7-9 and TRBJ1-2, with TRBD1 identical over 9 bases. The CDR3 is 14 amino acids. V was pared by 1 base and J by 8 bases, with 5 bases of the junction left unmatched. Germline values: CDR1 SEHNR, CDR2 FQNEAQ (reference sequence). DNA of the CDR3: TGTGCCAGCAGCTTAGTGGGACAGGGTGGCGGCTACACCTTC. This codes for CASSLVGQGGGYTF.

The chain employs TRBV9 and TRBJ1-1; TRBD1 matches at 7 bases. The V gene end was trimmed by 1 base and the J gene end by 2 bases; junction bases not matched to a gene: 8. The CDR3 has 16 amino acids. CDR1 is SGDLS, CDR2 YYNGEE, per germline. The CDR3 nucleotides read TGTGCCAGCAGCGTACGGGACTCAGGGGGTAACACTGAAGCTTTCTTT. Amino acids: CASSVRDSGGNTEAFF.

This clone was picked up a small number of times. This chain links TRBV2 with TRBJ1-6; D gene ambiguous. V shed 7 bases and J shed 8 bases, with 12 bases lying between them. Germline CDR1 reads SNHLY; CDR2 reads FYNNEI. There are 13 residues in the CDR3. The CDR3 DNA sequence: TGTGCCAGCACTGCAGGCGGTTATTCACCCCTCCACTTT. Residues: CASTAGGYSPLHF.

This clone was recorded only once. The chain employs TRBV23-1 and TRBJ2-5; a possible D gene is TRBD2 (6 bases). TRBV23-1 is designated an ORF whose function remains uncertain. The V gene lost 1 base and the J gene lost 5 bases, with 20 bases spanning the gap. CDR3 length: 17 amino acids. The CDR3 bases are TGCGCCAGCAGTCAATATCCGCTGACTAGTTTCGCGGAGACCCAGTACTTC. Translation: CASSQYPLTSFAETQYF.

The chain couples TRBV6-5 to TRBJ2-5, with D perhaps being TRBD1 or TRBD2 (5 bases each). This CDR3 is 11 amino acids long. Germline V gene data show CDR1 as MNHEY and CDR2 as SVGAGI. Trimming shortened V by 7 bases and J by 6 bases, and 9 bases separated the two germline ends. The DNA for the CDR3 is TGTGCCAGCAATTCGGGGCAGACCCAGTACTTC. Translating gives CASNSGQTQYF.

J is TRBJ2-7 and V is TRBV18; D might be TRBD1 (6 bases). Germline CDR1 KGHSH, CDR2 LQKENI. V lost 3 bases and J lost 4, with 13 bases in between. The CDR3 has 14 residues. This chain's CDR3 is CASSPGAGLYEQYF. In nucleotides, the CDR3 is TGTGCCAGCTCACCGGGGGCGGGTTTGTACGAGCAGTACTTC.

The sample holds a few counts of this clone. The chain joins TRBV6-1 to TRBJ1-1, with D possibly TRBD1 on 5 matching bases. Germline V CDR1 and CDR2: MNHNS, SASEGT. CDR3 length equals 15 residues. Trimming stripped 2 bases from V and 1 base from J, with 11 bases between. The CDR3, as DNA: TGTGCCAGCAGTGAATTTGGGGCAAGGAACACTGAAGCTTTCTTT. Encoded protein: CASSEFGARNTEAFF.

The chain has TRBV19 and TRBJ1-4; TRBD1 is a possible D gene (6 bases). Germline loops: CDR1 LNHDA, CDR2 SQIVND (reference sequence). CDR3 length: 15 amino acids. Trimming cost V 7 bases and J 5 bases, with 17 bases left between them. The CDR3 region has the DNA TGTGCCAGTATTTCCCTCGGGGGCGGGAATGAAAAACTGTTTTTT. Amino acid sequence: CASISLGGGNEKLFF.

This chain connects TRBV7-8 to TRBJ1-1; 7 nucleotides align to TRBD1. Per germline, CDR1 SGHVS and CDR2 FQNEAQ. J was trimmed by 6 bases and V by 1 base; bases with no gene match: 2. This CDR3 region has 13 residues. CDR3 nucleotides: TGTGCCAGCAGCTTAGAGAGGGGGCCTGAAGCTTTCTTT. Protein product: CASSLERGPEAFF.

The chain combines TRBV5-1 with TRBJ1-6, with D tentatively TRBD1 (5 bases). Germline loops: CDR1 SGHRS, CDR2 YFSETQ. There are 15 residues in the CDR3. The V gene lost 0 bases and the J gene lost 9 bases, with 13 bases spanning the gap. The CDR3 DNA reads TGCGCCAGCAGCTTGGCCGGGCAGGGCTTTTCACCCCTCCACTTT. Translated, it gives CASSLAGQGFSPLHF.

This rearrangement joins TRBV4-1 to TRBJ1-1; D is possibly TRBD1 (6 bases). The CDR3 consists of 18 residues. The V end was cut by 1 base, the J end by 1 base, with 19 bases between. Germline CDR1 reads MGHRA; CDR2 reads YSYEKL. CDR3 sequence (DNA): TGCGCCAGCAGCCAAGCTGGGCTAAACAGGGCTCGGAACACTGAAGCTTTCTTT. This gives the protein CASSQAGLNRARNTEAFF.